A selection of T cell receptor beta chains follows, all from one sample in a study of T cell repertoires in cytomegalovirus infection. TCRdb passed the reads through MiXCR, listing each CDR3 protein once. Of about 740,000 distinct CDR3 sequences listed, about a third were seen once; the top ten hold around 3%. The specimen sequenced was PBMCs. The receptors were gathered from a human donor in good health (CMV status not recorded). Some clones in this sample may be carry-over from other donors' samples. CDR3s include the opening cysteine and the closing phenylalanine or tryptophan. D genes are given only for firm matches. Not all rows give a size; the values are once, few, many and, for expanded clones, a class.

v_gene	j_gene	abundance	d_gene	CDR3aa	CDR3nt
TRBV2	TRBJ2-5	many	NA	CASGTSQETQYF	TGTGCCAGCGGGACCTCCCAAGAGACCCAGTACTTC
TRBV11-2	TRBJ2-7	once	TRBD1	CASILDGTGGEQYF	TGTGCCAGCATCTTAGATGGGACAGGGGGCGAGCAGTACTTC
TRBV10-3	TRBJ1-5	NA	NA	CATANPLGASNQPQHF	TGTGCCACCGCGAACCCATTGGGGGCCAGCAATCAGCCCCAGCATTTT
TRBV12-3/TRBV12-4	TRBJ2-7	NA	TRBD1	CASKNGYRGHEQYF	TGTGCCAGCAAGAATGGTTACAGGGGGCACGAGCAGTACTTC
TRBV6-6	TRBJ2-1	NA	NA	CASSYLTGSNEQFF	TGTGCCAGCAGTTACTTGACGGGATCCAATGAGCAGTTCTTC
TRBV11-2	TRBJ1-3	NA	TRBD1	CASSPRRDRGRSTIYF	TGTGCCAGCAGCCCCCGGCGGGACAGGGGTCGGAGCACCATATATTTT
TRBV5-1	TRBJ2-7	NA	NA	CASSFRSEQYF	TGCGCCAGCAGCTTTCGGTCCGAGCAGTACTTC
TRBV19	TRBJ2-2	few	NA	CASSIVTGLTTGELFF	TGTGCCAGTAGTATAGTCACAGGGCTCACAACCGGGGAGCTGTTTTTT
TRBV14	TRBJ1-4	few	NA	CASSQSNWGARGEKLFF	TGTGCCAGCAGCCAATCCAACTGGGGGGCTCGGGGTGAAAAACTGTTTTTT
TRBV28	TRBJ2-5	many	TRBD2	CASSSAGEETQYF	TGTGCCAGCAGTTCGGCGGGAGAAGAGACCCAGTACTTC
TRBV4-2	TRBJ2-5	few	NA	CASSQVGNLGQRQETQYF	TGTGCCAGCAGCCAAGTAGGCAATCTCGGACAGCGCCAAGAGACCCAGTACTTC
TRBV6-6	TRBJ2-1	few	TRBD1	CASSPDRQGGYNEQFF	TGTGCCAGCAGCCCAGATCGACAGGGGGGCTACAATGAGCAGTTCTTC
TRBV10-3	TRBJ2-5	NA	TRBD1	CAISRTGRETQYF	TGTGCCATCTCGAGGACAGGGCGAGAGACCCAGTACTTC
TRBV6-1	TRBJ2-5	few	TRBD2	CASSTLAGVRETQYF	TGTGCCAGCAGCACACTAGCGGGAGTGAGAGAGACCCAGTACTTC
TRBV25-1	TRBJ2-7	NA	NA	CASSVTDYYEQYF	TGTGCCAGCAGTGTGACAGACTACTACGAGCAGTACTTC
TRBV7-2	TRBJ2-4	few	NA	CASSSQGGSAKNIQYF	TGTGCCAGCAGCTCTCAGGGGGGCTCAGCCAAAAACATTCAGTACTTC